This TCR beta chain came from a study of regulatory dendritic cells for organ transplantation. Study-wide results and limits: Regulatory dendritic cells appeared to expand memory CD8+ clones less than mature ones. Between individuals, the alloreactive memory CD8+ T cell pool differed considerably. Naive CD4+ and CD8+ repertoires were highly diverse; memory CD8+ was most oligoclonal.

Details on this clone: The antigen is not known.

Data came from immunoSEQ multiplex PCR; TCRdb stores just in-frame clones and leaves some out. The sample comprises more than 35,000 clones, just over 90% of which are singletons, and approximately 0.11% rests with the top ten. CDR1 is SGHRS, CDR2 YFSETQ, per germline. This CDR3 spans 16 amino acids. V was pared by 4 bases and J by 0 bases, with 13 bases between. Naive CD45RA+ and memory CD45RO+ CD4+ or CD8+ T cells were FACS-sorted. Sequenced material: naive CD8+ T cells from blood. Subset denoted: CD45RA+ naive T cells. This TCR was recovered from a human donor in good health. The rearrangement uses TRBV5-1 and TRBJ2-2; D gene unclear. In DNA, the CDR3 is TGCGCCAGCAGCCCGACGAGATACTCGAACACCGGGGAGCTGTTTTTT. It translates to CASSPTRYSNTGELFF.